These 26 T cell receptor beta chains share one sample of origin, sequenced in a study of human T cells and chemical hapten exposure. From the RACE reads, TCRdb called clonotypes with MiXCR, one entry per CDR3 protein. Among 60,000 to 80,000 distinct CDR3 sequences, 5.5% to 7.5% were seen once, and the ten largest hold around 3.4%. Regarding time point: healthy volunteer bleed at 6 weeks. Total RNA was isolated from whole blood that had not been fractionated. The sequenced sample consisted of whole blood. Source of these receptors: a female donor in good health. Some clones in this sample may be carry-over from other donors' samples.

This clonotype showed up many times. The chain joins TRBV5-5 to TRBJ2-5; no definite D call. The CDR3 runs 13 residues. The V end lost 4 bases, the J end lost 3 bases, and 10 bases lay between the germline ends. Germline CDR1 reads SGHKS; CDR2 reads YYEKEE (reference sequence). The CDR3 here is CASSQPGEETQYF. The CDR3 nucleotides are TGTGCCAGCAGCCAGCCTGGAGAAGAGACCCAGTACTTC.

This clonotype has ten or more counts. J is TRBJ1-2 and V is TRBV15, with D unclear. Germline loops: CDR1 LNHNV, CDR2 YYDKDF (reference sequence). V was shortened by 5 bases and J by 0 bases, with 10 bases between the two germline ends. There are 14 residues in the CDR3. The CDR3 coding sequence is TGTGCCACCAGCCTAGCGGCTCCTAACTATGGCTACACCTTC. Translation gives CATSLAAPNYGYTF.

This clonotype turned up a few times. This chain uses TRBV6-1 with TRBJ2-1, with TRBD2 as a possible D gene (5 bases). From germline, CDR1 is MNHNS and CDR2 SASEGT. Trimming shortened V by 2 bases and J by 3 bases, and 14 bases separated the two germline ends. There are 16 residues in the CDR3. The CDR3 DNA reads TGTGCCAGCAGTGAATTGCCCGAGGGAAGCTACAATGAGCAGTTCTTC. Translated: CASSELPEGSYNEQFF.

This clonotype was detected many times. The J gene is TRBJ2-6, the V gene TRBV7-3, with D possibly being TRBD1 or TRBD2 (5 bases each). The CDR3 is 19 residues long. V was cut by 2 bases and J by 0 bases, with 17 bases left in between. The germline V gene has CDR1 SGHTA and CDR2 FQGTGA. The CDR3 protein is CASSLHSGPYSSGANVLTF. The CDR3 DNA sequence: TGTGCCAGCAGCTTACATTCGGGACCCTATAGCTCTGGGGCCAACGTCCTGACTTTC.

The rearrangement links TRBV5-1 to TRBJ2-6, with 8 bases matching TRBD2. Looked up from germline, CDR1 is SGHRS and CDR2 is YFSETQ. The CDR3 is 16 amino acids. With V trimmed by 4 bases and J by 2 bases, 5 bases remained unmatched. The CDR3: CASSPRGGAGANVLTF. For the CDR3, the DNA is TGCGCCAGCAGCCCCCGGGGGGGGGCTGGGGCCAACGTCCTGACTTTC.

This clonotype was observed many times. This CDR3 is CASRPKALALSYNEQFF. For the CDR3, the DNA is TGCGCCAGCAGACCCAAGGCCCTAGCGCTCTCCTACAATGAGCAGTTCTTC. The chain couples TRBV10-2 to TRBJ2-1; D might be TRBD2 (6 bases). The CDR3 loop spans 17 amino acids. Germline CDR1 WSHSY, CDR2 SAAADI. V shed 6 bases and J shed 0 bases, with 18 bases lying between them.

This clonotype was recorded at least ten times. The chain links TRBV7-9 to TRBJ2-1, with D unclear. Trimming took off 4 bases at V and 9 bases at J, with 10 bases between the two ends. Germline values: CDR1 SEHNR, CDR2 FQNEAQ (reference sequence). This CDR3 spans 12 amino acids. This CDR3 reads CASSSEYGEQFF. CDR3 in DNA: TGTGCCAGCAGCTCAGAATACGGTGAGCAGTTCTTC.

In this sample, this clonotype turned up a few times. The genes are TRBV7-6 and TRBJ1-4; 8 positions agree with TRBD1. Germline CDR1 SGHVS, CDR2 FNYEAQ. This CDR3 contains 14 residues. V lost 4 bases, J lost 8 bases, and 6 bases stayed unmatched. The DNA for the CDR3 is TGTGCCAGCAGCTCGACAGGGGTTGGCGAAAAACTGTTTTTT. This encodes CASSSTGVGEKLFF.

This clonotype was seen at least ten times. The genes are TRBV20-1 and TRBJ1-5, with D maybe TRBD1 (6 bases). CDR3 length equals 14 residues. The germline V gene encodes CDR1 DFQATT and CDR2 SNEGSKA (reference sequence). The V end was cut by 5 bases, the J end by 4 bases, with 15 bases between. CDR3 sequence: CSAGLQGGNQPQHF. The CDR3 nucleotides read TGCAGTGCTGGCCTACAGGGAGGGAATCAGCCCCAGCATTTT.

Many counts were recorded for this clonotype. V is TRBV3-1 and J is TRBJ2-5; 7 bases match TRBD1. The germline V gene has CDR1 LGHDT and CDR2 YNNKEL (reference sequence). The ends lost 1 base at V and 2 bases at J; junction bases unmatched: 10. CDR3 length equals 17 residues. The CDR3 coding sequence is TGTGCCAGCAGCCAAGTAAGGGGGCAGCAGTATCAAGAGACCCAGTACTTC. Its protein is CASSQVRGQQYQETQYF.

This clonotype has at least ten counts. J is TRBJ1-2 and V is TRBV3-1, with no clear D. V was clipped by 2 bases and J by 6 bases, with 19 bases between them. CDR3 length equals 16 residues. Germline V lookup: CDR1 LGHDT, CDR2 YNNKEL (reference sequence). The CDR3 nucleotides read TGTGCCAGCAGCCAATTAAAGGGAGGGCGAGGGAATGGCTACACCTTC. Its translation is CASSQLKGGRGNGYTF.

The V and J genes are TRBV6-2 or TRBV6-3 and TRBJ1-5; the D is unclear. This CDR3 is 12 amino acids long. Trimming left V 7 bases short and J 3 bases short, with 7 bases between. Germline assignment: CDR1 MNHEY and CDR2 SVGEGT. CDR3 sequence (DNA): TGTGCCAGCACTGAACCCAATCAGCCCCAGCATTTT. Encoded protein: CASTEPNQPQHF.

This clonotype was seen repeatedly, ten times or more. This chain links TRBV20-1 with TRBJ2-7, with D possibly matching TRBD2 (6 bases). CDR3 length: 13 amino acids. Trimming stripped 5 bases from V and 4 bases from J, with 15 bases between. In germline, CDR1 is DFQATT, CDR2 SNEGSKA (reference sequence). The CDR3 region has the DNA TGCAGTGCTCCGGGACTCCCTGCTTACGAGCAGTACTTC. This translates into CSAPGLPAYEQYF.

Concerning this clonotype: Since a much larger clone is just one base distant, this may be a read error. V is TRBV6-2 or TRBV6-3 and J is TRBJ1-1, with unresolved D. The CDR3 contains 13 residues. Between the trimmed V and J ends, which lost 10 bases and 1 base, there was a span of 13 bases. Germline assignment: CDR1 MNHEY and CDR2 SVGEGT. The CDR3 loop reads CANTQPGNTEAFF. DNA for the CDR3: TGTGCCAACACCCAGCCAGGGAACACTGAAGCTTTCTTT.

Remarks on this clonotype: The junction does not match germline at one end; this may be a read error. The chain joins TRBV7-7 to TRBJ2-6, with D uncertain. This CDR3 has 18 amino acids. Germline V CDR1 and CDR2: SSHAT, FNYEAQ (reference sequence). In DNA form, the CDR3 reads TGTGCTAGCAGCCCTCTCTCCGGCCAGGAATCTGGGGCCAACGTCCTGACTTTC. It encodes CASSPLSGQESGANVLTF. Full variable domain (outside the CDR3, taken from reference TRBV7-7 and TRBJ2-6): GAGVSQSPRYKVTKRGQDVTLRCDPISSHATLYWYQQALGQGPEFLTYFNYEAQPDKSGLPSDRFSAERPEGSISTLTIQRTEQRDSAMYRCASSPLSGQESGANVLTFGAGSRLTVL.

This clonotype was detected only a few times. This chain uses TRBV7-8 with TRBJ2-3; 12 nucleotides align to TRBD2. Trimming cost V 6 bases and J 14 bases; bases outside gene matches: 6. CDR1 and CDR2 from the germline V gene are SGHVS and FQNEAQ. The CDR3 extends over 12 amino acids. CDR3 sequence: CASRLLAGGMYF. DNA for the CDR3: TGTGCCAGCAGGCTACTAGCGGGAGGCATGTATTTT.

Of note for this clonotype: This may stem from a read error, because a much larger clone lies one nucleotide away. V is TRBV28 and J is TRBJ2-1; D ambiguous. V was clipped by 6 bases and J by 4 bases, with 7 bases between them. The CDR3 is made up of 12 amino acids. The V gene's germline CDR1 is MDHEN and CDR2 SYDVKM. The chain's CDR3 is CASRAQYNEQFF. CDR3 in DNA: TGTGCCAGCAGGGCCCAGTACAATGAGCAGTTCTTC.

This clonotype occurred a few times. The chain carries TRBV11-2 and TRBJ2-3; D unresolved. CDR1 and CDR2 from the germline V gene are SGHAT and FQNNGV. Trimming pared 0 bases from V and 14 bases from J, leaving 15 bases between. The CDR3 sequence is 13 residues long. The DNA of the CDR3 is TGTGCCAGCAGCTTAGAACCGGGTCAATGGAGGTATTTT. This sequence encodes CASSLEPGQWRYF.

This clonotype was picked up a small number of times. The rearrangement joins TRBV5-4 to TRBJ1-6; D is uncertain. Germline V gene lookup returns CDR1 SGHNT and CDR2 YYREEE (reference sequence). This CDR3 spans 14 amino acids. V lost 0 bases and J 7 bases, leaving 8 bases between the germline ends. The CDR3 DNA follows: TGTGCCAGCAGCTTGGGCGAACCCAATTCACCCCTCCACTTT. The encoded protein is CASSLGEPNSPLHF. The full variable domain, with the rest looked up from reference TRBV5-4 and TRBJ1-6, is ETGVTQSPTHLIKTRGQQVTLRCSSQSGHNTVSWYQQALGQGPQFIFQYYREEENGRGNFPPRFSGLQFPNYSSELNVNALELDDSALYLCASSLGEPNSPLHFGNGTRLTVT.

This clonotype was seen at least ten times. This chain links TRBV6-2 or TRBV6-3 with TRBJ2-1; D call uncertain. V was shortened by 2 bases and J by 6 bases, with 8 bases between the two germline ends. The CDR3 covers 13 residues. CDR1 is MNHEY, CDR2 SVGEGT, per germline. CDR3 protein: CASSYSAFNEQFF. The CDR3 DNA sequence: TGTGCCAGCAGTTACAGCGCCTTCAATGAGCAGTTCTTC.

This clonotype was observed many times. The chain is built from TRBV7-2 and TRBJ2-3; unclear D gene. Trimming left V 3 bases short and J 5 bases short, with 9 bases between. The CDR3 spans 13 residues. In germline, CDR1 is SGHTA, CDR2 FQGNSA. The CDR3 DNA is TGTGCCAGCAGCTTCCCACCGGGAGATACGCAGTATTTT. Its translation: CASSFPPGDTQYF. Full variable domain (rest looked up from reference TRBV7-2 and TRBJ2-3): GAGVSQSPSNKVTEKGKDVELRCDPISGHTALYWYRQSLGQGLEFLIYFQGNSAPDKSGLPSDRFSAERTGGSVSTLTIQRTQQEDSAVYLCASSFPPGDTQYFGPGTRLTVL.

The V call is TRBV2, the J call TRBJ1-4; weak D call: TRBD1 (6 bases). From germline, CDR1 is SNHLY and CDR2 FYNNEI. With 4 bases removed from V and 6 bases from J, the gap between germline ends came to 9 bases. This CDR3 region has 13 residues. DNA for the CDR3: TGTGCCAGCAGTGGCGCAGGGGATGAAAAACTGTTTTTT. Translation gives CASSGAGDEKLFF. Full variable domain (outside the CDR3, taken from reference TRBV2 and TRBJ1-4): EPEVTQTPSHQVTQMGQEVILRCVPISNHLYFYWYRQILGQKVEFLVSFYNNEISEKSEIFDDQFSVERPDGSNFTLKIRSTKLEDSAMYFCASSGAGDEKLFFGSGTQLSVL.

In its sample, this clonotype was seen many times. The CDR3 DNA reads TGTGCCAGCAGCTTAGGGCGGCTTGGGCTGGCCCTATCCGAGCAGTACTTC. Amino acid sequence: CASSLGRLGLALSEQYF. The chain couples TRBV7-8 to TRBJ2-7; D remains unclear. Trimming took 1 base from V and 6 from J, leaving 22 bases between them. The CDR3 is 17 residues long. Germline V gives CDR1 SGHVS, CDR2 FQNEAQ.

This clonotype has just a few counts. The rearrangement uses TRBV5-1 and TRBJ2-7; no clear D. Germline-derived CDR1 and CDR2 are SGHRS and YFSETQ. The CDR3 runs to 13 residues. V was clipped by 4 bases and J by 7 bases, with 15 bases between them. CDR3 protein: CASSQSTLREQYF. In nucleotides, the CDR3 is TGCGCCAGCAGCCAATCCACTTTACGAGAGCAGTACTTC.

This clonotype has a handful of counts. The chain has TRBV29-1 and TRBJ2-4; D is unresolved. CDR3 length: 12 amino acids. Trimming removed 7 bases at V and 2 bases at J, with 9 bases between. Germline V gene data show CDR1 as SQVTM and CDR2 as ANQGSEA. The DNA for the CDR3 is TGCAGCGCCTGGGCGACCAAAAACATTCAGTACTTC. Its translation is CSAWATKNIQYF. Drawing the rest from reference TRBV29-1 and TRBJ2-4, the complete variable domain is SAVISQKPSRDICQRGTSLTIQCQVDSQVTMMFWYRQQPGQSLTLIATANQGSEATYESGFVIDKFPISRPNLTFSTLTVSNMSPEDSSIYLCSAWATKNIQYFGAGTRLSVL.

This clonotype has ten or more counts. The chain uses TRBV20-1 and TRBJ2-7, with D perhaps TRBD1 (6 bases). Trimming cost V 8 bases and J 5 bases, with 19 bases left between them. Germline V lookup: CDR1 DFQATT, CDR2 SNEGSKA (reference sequence). The CDR3 is made up of 13 amino acids. CDR3 residues: CSPPLDPGDEQYF. The CDR3 DNA reads TGCAGTCCGCCTTTGGACCCAGGGGACGAGCAGTACTTC.